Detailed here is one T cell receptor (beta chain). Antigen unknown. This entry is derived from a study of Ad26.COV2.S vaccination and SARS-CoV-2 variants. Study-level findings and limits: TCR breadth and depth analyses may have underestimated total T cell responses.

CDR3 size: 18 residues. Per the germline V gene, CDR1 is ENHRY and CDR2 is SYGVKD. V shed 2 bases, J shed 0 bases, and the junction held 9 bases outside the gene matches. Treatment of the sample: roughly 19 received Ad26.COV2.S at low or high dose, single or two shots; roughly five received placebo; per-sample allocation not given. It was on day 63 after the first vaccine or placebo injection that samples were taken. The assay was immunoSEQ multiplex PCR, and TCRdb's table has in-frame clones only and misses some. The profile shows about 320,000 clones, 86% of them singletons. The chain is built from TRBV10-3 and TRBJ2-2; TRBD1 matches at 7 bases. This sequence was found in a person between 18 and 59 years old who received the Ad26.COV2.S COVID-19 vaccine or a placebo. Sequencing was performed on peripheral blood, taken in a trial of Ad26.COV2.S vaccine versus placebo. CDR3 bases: TGTGCCATCAGTGAGCCGCTAACAGGGGTAGCGAACACCGGGGAGCTGTTTTTT. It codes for CAISEPLTGVANTGELFF.